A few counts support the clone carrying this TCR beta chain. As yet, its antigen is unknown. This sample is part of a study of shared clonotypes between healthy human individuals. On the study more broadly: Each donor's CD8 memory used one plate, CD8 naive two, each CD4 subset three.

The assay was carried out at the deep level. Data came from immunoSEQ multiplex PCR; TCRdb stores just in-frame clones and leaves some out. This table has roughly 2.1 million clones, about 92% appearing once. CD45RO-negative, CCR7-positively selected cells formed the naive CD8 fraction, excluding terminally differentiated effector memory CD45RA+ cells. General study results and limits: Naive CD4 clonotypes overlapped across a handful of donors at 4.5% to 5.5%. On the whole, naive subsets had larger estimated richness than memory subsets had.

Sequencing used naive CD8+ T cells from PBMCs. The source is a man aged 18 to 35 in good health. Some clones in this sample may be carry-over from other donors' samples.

Here the CDR3 reads CASSDRGGNGYTF. DNA for the CDR3: TGTGCCAGCAGTGACAGGGGAGGGAATGGCTACACCTTC. The rearrangement joins TRBV27 to TRBJ1-2; 8 nucleotides agree with TRBD1. V trimming: 5 bases; J trimming: 6 bases; junction bases outside the gene matches: 5. The CDR3 is 13 residues long. Per the germline V gene, CDR1 is MNHEY and CDR2 is SMNVEV (reference sequence).